A selection of T cell receptor beta chains follows, all from one sample in a study of regulatory T cells in long-lasting Graves disease. TCRdb reprocessed the multiplex PCR reads via MiXCR and lists one record per CDR3 protein. The sample carries almost 350,000 distinct CDR3 sequences, about 20% recorded once. The specimen was peripheral blood mononuclear cells (PBMCs), collected when the disease was refractory, from a patient treated with antithyroid drugs. These TCRs come from a female donor with Graves disease. The CDR3 runs from the conserved cysteine through the conserved F or W. A D gene is named only where the DNA matches it firmly. Clone size is not always given. Where it is, it says once, few, many or a class for expanded clones.

j_call clone_size v_call d_call cdr3_aa cdr3_nt
TRBJ1-5 - TRBV19 TRBD1 CASSIQGARNQPQHF TGTGCCAGTAGTATACAGGGGGCCCGCAATCAGCCCCAGCATTTT
TRBJ2-7 - TRBV15 TRBD2 CATSRESGGGSYEQYF TGTGCCACCAGCAGAGAGAGCGGGGGCGGCTCCTACGAGCAGTACTTC
TRBJ2-7 many TRBV6-1 TRBD1 CASSDGQAYEQYF TGTGCCAGCAGTGACGGACAGGCCTACGAGCAGTACTTC
TRBJ2-5 once TRBV12-5 TRBD1 CASGSVSPGQGRETQYF TGTGCTAGTGGTTCGGTTTCCCCGGGACAGGGGCGAGAGACCCAGTACTTC
TRBJ2-2 - TRBV7-9 TRBD2 CASSPWGLAGGPGTGELFF TGCGCCAGCAGCCCCTGGGGACTAGCGGGAGGGCCGGGCACCGGGGAGCTGTTTTTT
TRBJ1-2 many TRBV9 - CASSVDMGNYGYTF TGTGCCAGCAGCGTAGATATGGGGAACTATGGCTACACCTTC
TRBJ2-5 many TRBV19 - CASSRNNQETQYF TGTGCCAGTAGTAGAAACAACCAAGAGACCCAGTACTTC
TRBJ1-2 - TRBV4-2 - CASSPHGSTGYTF TGTGCCAGCAGCCCACATGGGTCGACAGGCTACACCTTC
TRBJ1-4 many TRBV7-8 - CASSLLGEANEKLFF TGTGCCAGCAGCTTATTAGGGGAGGCTAATGAAAAACTGTTTTTT
TRBJ2-7 many TRBV7-9 - CASSFTRTNYEQYF TGTGCCAGCAGTTTTACCCGGACTAACTACGAGCAGTACTTC
TRBJ1-2 many TRBV6-1 TRBD1 CASSEAPDGTVNSYGYTF TGTGCCAGCAGTGAAGCGCCCGATGGGACAGTAAATAGCTATGGCTACACCTTC
TRBJ1-1 many TRBV6-1 - CASRRNTEAFF TGTGCCAGCAGGAGGAACACTGAAGCTTTCTTT
TRBJ1-3 many TRBV28 - CASSFAQPGNTIYF TGTGCCAGCAGTTTTGCGCAGCCTGGAAACACCATATATTTT
TRBJ1-2 - TRBV30 - CAWSKRIRGGYTF TGTGCCTGGAGTAAAAGGATCCGAGGGGGCTACACCTTC
TRBJ1-1 many TRBV7-2 - CASSRLGWRNTEAFF TGTGCCAGCAGCCGACTGGGGTGGAGGAACACTGAAGCTTTCTTT
TRBJ2-7 many TRBV2 - CASRAGVPYEQYF TGTGCCAGCAGGGCAGGGGTCCCCTACGAGCAGTACTTC
TRBJ2-1 few TRBV19 - CASSARRGGYNEQFF TGTGCCAGTAGTGCCCGTCGGGGCGGCTACAATGAGCAGTTCTTC
TRBJ2-4 - TRBV9 - CASSKGSKNIQYF TGTGCCAGCAGCAAGGGGAGCAAAAACATTCAGTACTTC
TRBJ1-2 many TRBV3-1 - CASSHDAGRGGYTF TGTGCCAGCAGCCATGACGCCGGGAGAGGAGGCTACACCTTC
TRBJ1-2 - TRBV3-1 - CASSLASVGGYTF TGTGCCAGCAGCCTTGCTTCGGTCGGGGGCTACACCTTC
TRBJ2-3 - TRBV7-8 TRBD2 CASSLGTSQNTQYF TGTGCCAGCAGCCTTGGGACTAGTCAAAATACGCAGTATTTT
TRBJ2-7 - TRBV25-1 - CASSEGLFPREQYF TGTGCCAGCAGTGAGGGCCTATTCCCCCGCGAGCAGTACTTC
TRBJ1-1 many TRBV7-9 - CASSLAVGVTEAFF TGTGCCAGCAGCTTAGCGGTGGGGGTTACTGAAGCTTTCTTT
TRBJ2-4 - TRBV6-5 - CASSYPGWSDIQYF TGTGCCAGCAGTTACCCAGGGTGGTCAGACATTCAGTACTTC
TRBJ2-7 few TRBV28 - CASHPINPPYEQYF TGTGCCAGCCACCCGATCAATCCCCCCTACGAGCAGTACTTC
TRBJ2-2 - TRBV11-2 TRBD1 CASSRTGTGTNTGELFF TGTGCCAGCAGCCGTACCGGGACAGGGACGAACACCGGGGAGCTGTTTTTT